Below, 31 T cell receptor beta chains from the same sample are listed, as sequenced in a study of graft-versus-host responses after intestinal transplantation. The antigens of these receptors remain unknown. Clones were read by immunoSEQ multiplex PCR, and TCRdb kept only the in-frame ones, dropping some. The repertoire includes about 82,000 clones, 91% of them detected once, and over 0.095% sits in the top ten. The sequencing used unstimulated CD4+ T cells sorted from spleen or lymph node cells, collected before intestinal transplant. The source of these receptors is a human donor who received an intestinal transplant.

J is TRBJ2-5 and V is TRBV5-1; 8 bases fit TRBD1. This CDR3 contains 14 residues. The J segment lost 5 bases and the V segment lost 2 bases, leaving 5 bases of the junction unmatched. Germline CDR1 SGHRS, CDR2 YFSETQ. CDR3 in DNA: TGCGCCAGCAGCTTAGGACAGGGCTGGGAGACCCAGTACTTC. Protein sequence: CASSLGQGWETQYF.

The chain couples TRBV6-5 to TRBJ2-5; 7 positions match TRBD2. This CDR3 comprises 16 residues. Germline loops: CDR1 MNHEY, CDR2 SVGAGI. The J segment lost 11 bases and the V segment lost 2 bases, leaving 17 bases of the junction unmatched. The CDR3 DNA follows: TGTGCCAGCAGTTACGCCGCCGGGACTATACCTCTAGAGCAGTACTTC. This sequence encodes CASSYAAGTIPLEQYF.

The V and J genes are TRBV2 and TRBJ2-3, with 8 bases aligning to TRBD2. CDR1 SNHLY and CDR2 FYNNEI come from the germline V gene. The CDR3 runs to 15 residues. With V trimmed by 7 bases and J by 3 bases, 9 bases remained unmatched. CDR3 nucleotide sequence: TGTGCCAGCAAGTATCGGGGGGGTATGACAGATACGCAGTATTTT. This encodes CASKYRGGMTDTQYF.

J is TRBJ1-5 and V is TRBV6-1; 8 bases line up with TRBD1. The germline V gene has CDR1 MNHNS and CDR2 SASEGT. Trimming at V came to 4 bases and at J to 5 bases, leaving 7 bases not matched to a gene. The CDR3 consists of 15 residues. The CDR3 sequence: CASSVAGGWDQPQHF. In DNA, the CDR3 is TGTGCCAGCAGTGTGGCAGGGGGCTGGGATCAGCCCCAGCATTTT.

The chain carries TRBV30 and TRBJ1-1; perhaps TRBD1 as D (5 bases). V lost 1 base and J 6 bases, leaving 15 bases between the germline ends. CDR3 length equals 14 residues. Germline CDR1 reads GTSNPN; CDR2 reads SVGIG (reference sequence). The CDR3 DNA follows: TGTGCCTGGAGTGGCTTGGGGCGGACCTCTGAAGCTTTCTTT. This encodes CAWSGLGRTSEAFF.

This chain uses TRBV6-6 with TRBJ1-5, with no clear D. This CDR3 is 14 amino acids long. Trimming stripped 0 bases from V and 6 bases from J, with 9 bases between. Germline assignment: CDR1 MNHNY and CDR2 SVGAGI (reference sequence). The CDR3 DNA sequence: TGTGCCAGCAGTTACTCGGCGGCGAGTCAGCCCCAGCATTTT. Translating gives CASSYSAASQPQHF.

This clone has just a few counts. The chain employs TRBV6-6 and TRBJ1-5, with TRBD1 identical over 7 bases. The V gene's germline CDR1 is MNHNY and CDR2 SVGAGI (reference sequence). Unmatched junction bases numbered 6, after V lost 6 bases and J lost 7 bases. The CDR3 runs 13 residues. As DNA, the CDR3 is TGTGCCAGCAGAACTCAGGGGGGACAGCCCCAGCATTTT. Its translation: CASRTQGGQPQHF.

This chain connects TRBV7-2 to TRBJ2-1; possible D gene TRBD2, 6 bases. Germline-derived CDR1 and CDR2 are SGHTA and FQGNSA. The CDR3 contains 16 residues. V lost 1 base and J 2 bases, leaving 12 bases between the germline ends. CDR3 in DNA: TGTGCCAGCAGCTTAGGGGGGGTTGCGGCCTACAATGAGCAGTTCTTC. Translating it yields CASSLGGVAAYNEQFF.

Of note for this clone: One junction end does not reproduce the germline sequence, and a read error may be involved. The CDR3 DNA follows: TGTGCCAGCAGTGGACTAGCGGACTCCTACGGGCAGTACTTC. It codes for CASSGLADSYGQYF. J is TRBJ2-7 and V is TRBV2; TRBD2 matches at 9 bases. CDR1 is SNHLY and CDR2 is FYNNEI in the germline V gene. The CDR3 loop spans 14 amino acids. The full variable domain, in which reference TRBV2 and TRBJ2-7 provide the parts outside the CDR3, is EPEVTQTPSHQVTQMGQEVILRCVPISNHLYFYWYRQILGQKVEFLVSFYNNEISEKSEIFDDQFSVERPDGSNFTLKIRSTKLEDSAMYFCASSGLADSYGQYFGPGTRLTVT.

This chain joins TRBV18 and TRBJ1-2; 7 nucleotides agree with TRBD1. CDR1 and CDR2 from the germline V gene are KGHSH and LQKENI. The J segment lost 0 bases and the V segment lost 1 base, leaving 8 bases of the junction unmatched. The CDR3 loop spans 17 amino acids. CDR3 loop: CASSPLTGTAPNYGYTF. CDR3 DNA sequence: TGTGCCAGCTCACCACTTACGGGGACAGCCCCTAACTATGGCTACACCTTC.

J is TRBJ1-5 and V is TRBV19, with TRBD1 matching 11 bases. CDR3 length: 14 amino acids. Germline loops: CDR1 LNHDA, CDR2 SQIVND (reference sequence). V was pared by 5 bases and J by 7 bases, with 4 bases of the junction left unmatched. CDR3 nucleotides: TGTGCCAGTAGTGCGGGACAGGGGGGACAGCCCCAGCATTTT. Translating gives CASSAGQGGQPQHF. The full variable domain, with the rest looked up from reference TRBV19 and TRBJ1-5, is DGGITQSPKYLFRKEGQNVTLSCEQNLNHDAMYWYRQDPGQGLRLIYYSQIVNDFQKGDIAEGYSVSREKKESFPLTVTSAQKNPTAFYLCASSAGQGGQPQHFGDGTRLSIL.

The rearrangement uses TRBV30 and TRBJ2-2; the D gene is possibly TRBD2 (6 bases). Germline CDR1 and CDR2: GTSNPN and SVGIG (reference sequence). Trimming shortened V by 1 base and J by 9 bases, and 15 bases separated the two germline ends. There are 14 residues in the CDR3. The CDR3 DNA is TGTGCCTGGAGTGGGGGGGTAGGGTCTCGGGAGCTGTTTTTT. Amino acid sequence: CAWSGGVGSRELFF.

The V gene is TRBV4-3, the J gene TRBJ2-3, with TRBD2 identical over 9 bases. The CDR3 sequence is 17 residues long. The germline gives CDR1 LGHNA, CDR2 YSLEER. The V and J ends lost 0 bases and 5 bases, in that order; junction bases with no gene match: 9. The CDR3 nucleotides are TGCGCCAGCAGCCAAGATTCTAGCGGGGTCCCCGTAGATACGCAGTATTTT. It translates to CASSQDSSGVPVDTQYF.

The chain recombines TRBV19 with TRBJ1-2, with D hard to call. CDR1 LNHDA and CDR2 SQIVND come from the germline V gene (reference sequence). With 1 base removed from V and 6 bases from J, the gap between germline ends came to 12 bases. The CDR3 loop spans 14 amino acids. The CDR3 protein is CASSIAKVRDGYTF. The CDR3 region has the DNA TGTGCCAGTAGTATAGCGAAGGTTCGGGATGGCTACACCTTC.

The chain uses TRBV7-2 and TRBJ1-2, with TRBD1 matching 7 bases. The ends lost 4 bases at V and 4 bases at J; junction bases unmatched: 9. Germline assignment: CDR1 SGHTA and CDR2 FQGNSA. This CDR3 comprises 15 residues. CDR3 bases: TGTGCCAGCAGCTCCCGTGTAGGGGGCGTCTATGGCTACACCTTC. As protein: CASSSRVGGVYGYTF.

The rearrangement links TRBV7-2 to TRBJ2-7; TRBD1 matches 9 bases. The germline CDR1 and CDR2 sequences are SGHTA and FQGNSA. There are 14 residues in the CDR3. Trimming took 5 bases from V and 7 from J; bases not matched to a gene: 9. The CDR3 DNA sequence: TGTGCCAGCAGCGAGGGACAGGGAATAAGGGAGCAGTACTTC. It specifies CASSEGQGIREQYF. Combining the CDR3 with reference TRBV7-2 and TRBJ2-7 gives the whole variable domain GAGVSQSPSNKVTEKGKDVELRCDPISGHTALYWYRQSLGQGLEFLIYFQGNSAPDKSGLPSDRFSAERTGGSVSTLTIQRTQQEDSAVYLCASSEGQGIREQYFGPGTRLTVT.

About this clone: Germline is not matched at one junction end, which may reflect a read error. The rearrangement uses TRBV5-1 and TRBJ2-7; 10 bases map to TRBD1. The germline V gene encodes CDR1 SGHRS and CDR2 YFSETQ. The length of the CDR3 is 14 residues. The CDR3 reads CANSSGQGVYEQYF. In DNA form, the CDR3 reads TGCGCCAACAGCTCAGGACAGGGGGTGTACGAGCAGTACTTC.

The chain recombines TRBV7-6 with TRBJ2-5, with unresolved D. The CDR3 runs to 14 residues. CDR1 and CDR2 from the germline V gene are SGHVS and FNYEAQ. Trimming pared 1 base from V and 2 bases from J, leaving 8 bases between. The CDR3 region is CASSLVPSQETQYF. In nucleotides, the CDR3 is TGTGCCAGCAGCTTAGTTCCCTCTCAAGAGACCCAGTACTTC.

This clone turned up a few times. J is TRBJ1-5 and V is TRBV2, with 9 bases matching TRBD1. The germline CDR1 and CDR2 sequences are SNHLY and FYNNEI. CDR3 size: 17 residues. J lost 4 bases, V lost 4 bases, and 11 bases had no gene match. CDR3 in DNA: TGTGCCAGCAGTGTAGGGACAGGGTTGTCAGCAAATCAGCCCCAGCATTTT. Residues: CASSVGTGLSANQPQHF.

V usage is TRBV6-5 and J usage is TRBJ2-3, with 8 bases matching TRBD1. The length of the CDR3 is 16 residues. Unmatched junction bases numbered 5, after V lost 2 bases and J lost 1 base. Germline V lookup: CDR1 MNHEY, CDR2 SVGAGI. CDR3 sequence (DNA): TGTGCCAGCAGTTACACGTTGACAGGGGGCACAGATACGCAGTATTTT. As protein: CASSYTLTGGTDTQYF.

This clone has just one count. The chain is built from TRBV19 and TRBJ2-7; D gene ambiguous. The germline V and J ends were trimmed by 3 bases and 1 base, with 19 bases remaining between them. Germline V lookup: CDR1 LNHDA, CDR2 SQIVND (reference sequence). This CDR3 region has 17 residues. This CDR3 reads CASSITGGAGPSYEQYF. The CDR3 coding sequence is TGTGCCAGTAGTATTACGGGTGGTGCCGGTCCTTCCTACGAGCAGTACTTC.

V usage is TRBV19 and J usage is TRBJ2-1; TRBD2 might be the D (5 bases). Germline-derived CDR1 and CDR2 are LNHDA and SQIVND (reference sequence). The CDR3 extends over 17 amino acids. The V gene lost 1 base and the J gene lost 0 bases, with 13 bases spanning the gap. CDR3 coding DNA: TGTGCCAGTAGTATAGCGGACTTAGTACCCTCCTACAATGAGCAGTTCTTC. Protein product: CASSIADLVPSYNEQFF.

V is TRBV5-1 and J is TRBJ1-2, with 8 bases identical to TRBD1. V gave up 0 bases and J gave up 9 bases; unmatched junction bases: 10. In germline, CDR1 is SGHRS, CDR2 YFSETQ. This CDR3 region has 15 residues. The CDR3 region is CASSLGAGTGVSYTF. CDR3 in DNA: TGCGCCAGCAGCTTGGGGGCAGGGACAGGAGTCAGCTACACCTTC. The entire variable domain, with the rest obtained from reference TRBV5-1 and TRBJ1-2, is as follows: KAGVTQTPRYLIKTRGQQVTLSCSPISGHRSVSWYQQTPGQGLQFLFEYFSETQRNKGNFPGRFSGRQFSNSRSEMNVSTLELGDSALYLCASSLGAGTGVSYTFGSGTRLTVV.

About this clone: At one end the junction does not follow the germline gene, possibly because of a read error. The same CDR3 arises from other DNA sequences in this sample as well. V gene TRBV7-2 combines with J gene TRBJ1-2; the D gene is possibly TRBD1 (5 bases). CDR1 SGHTA and CDR2 FQGNSA come from the germline V gene. This CDR3 is 15 amino acids long. CDR3 DNA sequence: TGCGCCAGCAGCTTAGTAATGCAGGGAGGCTATGGCTACACCTTC. It codes for CASSLVMQGGYGYTF.

The genes are TRBV7-9 and TRBJ2-7; maybe TRBD2 (5 bases). V shed 5 bases and J shed 5 bases, with 13 bases lying between them. Germline CDR1 SEHNR, CDR2 FQNEAQ (reference sequence). This CDR3 is 13 amino acids long. The CDR3 DNA reads TGTGCCAGCAGCCCCGCCGGGGTACACGAGCAGTACTTC. It encodes CASSPAGVHEQYF.

The J gene is TRBJ2-7, the V gene TRBV7-2; D is ambiguous. The CDR3 runs to 16 residues. V was trimmed by 5 bases and J by 3 bases, leaving 20 bases between them. The germline gives CDR1 SGHTA, CDR2 FQGNSA. The CDR3 reads CASSPDGAHTYYEQYF. CDR3 sequence (DNA): TGTGCCAGCAGCCCCGACGGAGCCCACACATACTACGAGCAGTACTTC.

The chain recombines TRBV7-9 with TRBJ2-1; 9 nucleotides align to TRBD1. The CDR3 runs to 16 residues. Germline V gene sequence: CDR1 SEHNR, CDR2 FQNEAQ (reference sequence). After removal of 4 bases from V and 3 bases from J, the junction contained 7 bases not matched to a gene. In DNA, the CDR3 is TGTGCCAGCAGCTCTACCGGGACAGGGAACTACAATGAGCAGTTCTTC. Translated, it gives CASSSTGTGNYNEQFF. Based on the CDR3 plus reference TRBV7-9 and TRBJ2-1, the full variable domain is DTGVSQNPRHKITKRGQNVTFRCDPISEHNRLYWYRQTLGQGPEFLTYFQNEAQLEKSRLLSDRFSAERPKGSFSTLEIQRTEQGDSAMYLCASSSTGTGNYNEQFFGPGTRLTVL.

The chain joins TRBV6-1 to TRBJ1-6, with a tentative D call TRBD1 (5 bases). V was shortened by 7 bases and J by 10 bases, with 20 bases between the two germline ends. From germline, CDR1 is MNHNS and CDR2 SASEGT. The CDR3 loop spans 15 amino acids. CDR3 nucleotides: TGTGCCAGCATCTCAGCGGCGGGGCTTGGCTCACCCCTCCACTTT. Its protein is CASISAAGLGSPLHF.

The rearrangement links TRBV19 to TRBJ2-6; perhaps TRBD2 as D (6 bases). The CDR3 is 16 amino acids. The V and J ends lost 0 bases and 4 bases respectively, with 10 bases between them. Germline V gene lookup returns CDR1 LNHDA and CDR2 SQIVND (reference sequence). The CDR3 spells CASSIEGRLGANVLTF. In nucleotides, the CDR3 is TGTGCCAGTAGTATAGAAGGGAGGCTGGGGGCCAACGTCCTGACTTTC. The variable domain in full, completed from reference TRBV19 and TRBJ2-6, reads DGGITQSPKYLFRKEGQNVTLSCEQNLNHDAMYWYRQDPGQGLRLIYYSQIVNDFQKGDIAEGYSVSREKKESFPLTVTSAQKNPTAFYLCASSIEGRLGANVLTFGAGSRLTVL.

The chain links TRBV10-3 to TRBJ2-1, with 10 bases that match TRBD2. Germline values: CDR1 ENHRY, CDR2 SYGVKD. The CDR3 consists of 16 residues. V gave up 0 bases and J gave up 5 bases; unmatched junction bases: 4. The CDR3 spells CAISESGAGGDNEQFF. CDR3 nucleotides: TGTGCCATCAGTGAGTCGGGAGCGGGGGGGGACAATGAGCAGTTCTTC.

This sequence joins TRBV30 and TRBJ1-2; D gene uncertain. CDR1 GTSNPN and CDR2 SVGIG come from the germline V gene (reference sequence). CDR3 size: 14 residues. V dropped 0 bases and J dropped 0 bases, with 8 bases sitting between them. The CDR3 sequence: CAWSVAVTNYGYTF. The CDR3 DNA sequence: TGTGCCTGGAGTGTGGCGGTAACTAACTATGGCTACACCTTC. Looking up the rest from reference TRBV30 and TRBJ1-2 gives the full variable domain: SQTIHQWPATLVQPVGSPLSLECTVEGTSNPNLYWYRQAAGRGLQLLFYSVGIGQISSEVPQNLSASRPQDRQFILSSKKLLLSDSGFYLCAWSVAVTNYGYTFGSGTRLTVV.